The 29 T cell receptor beta chains in this list originate from one sample, sequenced in a study of T cells expressing NK-cell markers. Each CDR3 protein gets one entry in TCRdb, which reprocessed the 5' RACE reads and gives no DNA. This table holds 150,000 to 180,000 distinct CDR3 sequences. Sequencing used blood T cells: a sorted CD56 or NKG2C T cell subset, CD4+ or CD8+ T cells, or bulk PBMC T cells (not recorded which). All receptors come from a woman in her fifties or sixties in good health.

V gene TRBV3-1 combines with J gene TRBJ2-1; TCRdb proposes TRBD2, but this gene call is untestable without DNA. CDR1 is LGHDT, CDR2 YNNKEL, per germline (reference sequence). CDR3 length: 13 amino acids. The CDR3 is CATGGRVYNEQFF.

This sequence joins TRBV7-9 and TRBJ2-1; absent DNA, TCRdb's TRBD1 call cannot be checked. From germline, CDR1 is SEHNR and CDR2 FQNEAQ (reference sequence). The CDR3 is made up of 13 amino acids. This CDR3 reads CASSWKGIDEQFF.

This chain joins TRBV5-1 and TRBJ1-1; TCRdb returns TRBD1, unconfirmable since there is no DNA. The length of the CDR3 is 13 residues. CDR1 and CDR2 (germline): SGHRS, YFSETQ. CDR3 loop: CASSLSGATEAFF.

The rearrangement links TRBV12-5 to TRBJ2-3; the D call from TCRdb, TRBD1, cannot be confirmed without DNA. This CDR3 is 16 amino acids long. CDR1 and CDR2 from the germline V gene are LGHNT and FRNRAP. The CDR3 loop is CASGFQPGQGIDTQYF.

V gene TRBV27 combines with J gene TRBJ2-1; TCRdb selects TRBD1, and the lack of DNA leaves this call unchecked. The CDR3 totals 13 residues. Germline CDR1 is MNHEY and CDR2 is SMNVEV (reference sequence). The CDR3 loop reads CASSLQSGAGQFF.

This chain joins TRBV30 and TRBJ1-2; TCRdb's D gene call, TRBD1, goes unchecked for lack of DNA. The germline gives CDR1 GTSNPN, CDR2 SVGIG (reference sequence). This CDR3 contains 14 residues. This chain's CDR3 is CAWSLDTGVRDYTF.

The rearrangement joins TRBV12-3 or TRBV12-4 to TRBJ1-5. CDR3 length: 16 residues. This CDR3 reads CASSSLAAGDKQPQHF.

The chain is built from TRBV5-5 and TRBJ2-3; TCRdb outputs TRBD2, but without DNA this stays unchecked. From germline, CDR1 is SGHKS and CDR2 YYEKEE (reference sequence). The CDR3 runs to 15 residues. CDR3 region: CASSLASGRSDTQYF.

This chain joins TRBV27 and TRBJ2-7; the TCRdb D gene call, TRBD2, has no DNA to confirm it. This CDR3 region has 16 residues. The germline gives CDR1 MNHEY, CDR2 SMNVEV (reference sequence). The CDR3 protein is CASRKKGLATTYEQYF.

The chain carries TRBV23-1 and TRBJ1-5; no DNA is available, so the TRBD1 call from TCRdb remains unchecked. TRBV23-1 carries the ORF label, with uncertain function. The CDR3 has 17 residues. The CDR3 reads CASSQSRGLRGNQPQHF.

The chain is built from TRBV5-1 and TRBJ2-1; TCRdb designates TRBD2, a call that cannot be tested without DNA. Per germline, CDR1 SGHRS and CDR2 YFSETQ. This CDR3 spans 16 amino acids. This CDR3 reads CASSPGLAGVGDEQFF.

This chain connects TRBV7-6 to TRBJ2-1; TCRdb reports TRBD2, a call that lacks DNA to check it against. The length of the CDR3 is 15 residues. The germline V gene has CDR1 SGHVS and CDR2 FNYEAQ. CDR3 region: CASSFPGGKEDEQFF.

The chain links TRBV20-1 to TRBJ2-7; there is no DNA to check the TCRdb D call of TRBD1. From germline, CDR1 is DFQATT and CDR2 SNEGSKA (reference sequence). This CDR3 has 17 amino acids. The CDR3 here is CSARGLDPGQGGYEQYF.

The rearrangement uses TRBV15 and TRBJ2-1; TCRdb picks TRBD2, but there is no DNA to check that call. CDR1 and CDR2 (germline): LNHNV, YYDKDF (reference sequence). The CDR3 loop spans 14 amino acids. CDR3 sequence: CATSPSAGGDEQFF.

The genes are TRBV27 and TRBJ1-4; TCRdb's D call, TRBD1, is unchecked because there is no DNA. Germline V gives CDR1 MNHEY, CDR2 SMNVEV (reference sequence). The CDR3 runs 14 residues. CDR3 sequence: CASSSRDPNEKLFF.

The chain recombines TRBV12-3 or TRBV12-4 with TRBJ1-2; the D gene TCRdb calls, TRBD1, cannot be checked with no DNA. The CDR3 sequence is 17 residues long. CDR3 amino acids: CAITTPLSLTGSRGYTF.

This sequence joins TRBV6-5 and TRBJ2-3; the TRBD1 assignment by TCRdb is unverifiable without DNA. The CDR3 sequence is 15 residues long. The V gene's germline CDR1 is MNHEY and CDR2 SVGAGI. The CDR3 sequence is CASSLRDLYTDTQYF.

V is TRBV6-1 and J is TRBJ2-3; the D call of TRBD2 rests on TCRdb alone, since no DNA is present to check it. The germline CDR1 and CDR2 sequences are MNHNS and SASEGT. This CDR3 has 15 residues. CDR3: CASTPTSGRTDTQYF.

The V call is TRBV7-2, the J call TRBJ2-5; TCRdb indicates TRBD2, and absent DNA this call remains unverified. This CDR3 has 14 residues. The germline V gene has CDR1 SGHTA and CDR2 FQGNSA. CDR3 sequence: CASSQLGGEETQYF.

The chain couples TRBV7-8 to TRBJ1-2. This CDR3 has 16 residues. From germline, CDR1 is SGHVS and CDR2 FQNEAQ. The CDR3 loop is CASSPGRPSANYGYTF.

This chain uses TRBV2 with TRBJ2-7; with no DNA, the TCRdb D assignment of TRBD1 cannot be verified. This CDR3 comprises 12 residues. Germline V gene sequence: CDR1 SNHLY, CDR2 FYNNEI. The CDR3: CASNEGSYEQYF.

This chain links TRBV5-6 with TRBJ2-1; TCRdb calls TRBD1, which cannot be checked without DNA. The CDR3 is 14 amino acids. The germline CDR1 and CDR2 sequences are SGHDT and YYEEEE. Here the CDR3 reads CASSSGTKYNEQFF.

The chain combines TRBV6-5 with TRBJ1-1; TCRdb's assignment of TRBD1 cannot be checked, as there is no DNA. Germline V lookup: CDR1 MNHEY, CDR2 SVGAGI. The CDR3 is made up of 13 amino acids. CDR3 protein: CASKEGLGTEAFF.

The J gene is TRBJ2-1, the V gene TRBV7-9. The CDR3 totals 14 residues. Germline V gene lookup returns CDR1 SEHNR and CDR2 FQNEAQ (reference sequence). The CDR3 loop is CASSLQLRPNEQFF.

This chain uses TRBV3-1 with TRBJ2-1; TCRdb picks TRBD1, but there is no DNA to check that call. Germline loops: CDR1 LGHDT, CDR2 YNNKEL (reference sequence). The length of the CDR3 is 18 residues. CDR3 protein: CASSQEVGVPSSYNEQFF.

J is TRBJ1-5 and V is TRBV4-1; TCRdb indicates TRBD1, and absent DNA this call remains unverified. CDR1 is MGHRA, CDR2 YSYEKL, per germline. This CDR3 comprises 18 residues. The CDR3: CASSQSPVGGYSNQPQHF.

The J gene is TRBJ2-1, the V gene TRBV11-2; as DNA is missing, the TRBD1 call by TCRdb cannot be tested. Germline V gene data show CDR1 as SGHAT and CDR2 as FQNNGV. This CDR3 region has 15 residues. The CDR3 here is CASSLEAEQYNEQFF.

The chain combines TRBV7-9 with TRBJ2-1; the D gene TCRdb calls, TRBD2, cannot be checked with no DNA. The germline CDR1 and CDR2 sequences are SEHNR and FQNEAQ (reference sequence). The CDR3 is made up of 16 amino acids. CDR3 sequence: CASIPAVLLQNNEQFF.

The rearrangement uses TRBV24-1 and TRBJ2-2; TCRdb reports TRBD1, a call that lacks DNA to check it against. This CDR3 has 11 amino acids. Germline V gene lookup returns CDR1 KGHDR and CDR2 SFDVKD. Here the CDR3 reads CATTGSGELFF.